Listed below are T cell receptor beta chains from one sample, sequenced in a study of Graves' ophthalmopathy and Graves' hyperthyroidism. TCRdb re-called the multiplex PCR reads with MiXCR, one entry per CDR3 protein. The sample holds 650,000 to 800,000 distinct CDR3 sequences, under 50% seen once. Sequencing was performed on peripheral blood. The receptor set was obtained from an adult man with Graves' ophthalmopathy. CDR3s include the opening cysteine and the closing phenylalanine or tryptophan. The D gene is left open where the match is weak. Size is omitted from some rows. Given values are once, few, many or a class for expanded clones.

d_call	v_call	clone_size	j_call	cdr3_nt	cdr3_aa
TRBD1	TRBV20-1	many	TRBJ2-7	TGCAGTGCTTTTAGGACAGGGGTCAGCGAGCAGTACTTC	CSAFRTGVSEQYF
.	TRBV2	many	TRBJ1-6	TGTGCCAGCAGTGAAGGGACAAACATAAATTCACCCCTCCACTTT	CASSEGTNINSPLHF
TRBD2	TRBV7-7	many	TRBJ2-5	TGTGCCAGCAGCTTACTAGCGGGAGACAGGCAGACCCAGTACTTC	CASSLLAGDRQTQYF
.	TRBV7-9	.	TRBJ2-1	TGTGCCAGCAGCCCCCGAAACTACAATGAGCAGTTCTTC	CASSPRNYNEQFF
.	TRBV7-7	many	TRBJ2-5	TGTGCCAGCAGCTTAAACCCCCTTGGCGAGACCCAGTACTTC	CASSLNPLGETQYF
.	TRBV14	many	TRBJ1-1	TGTGCCAGCAGCCAAGGGCTGGCGTTTATGAACACTGAAGCTTTCTTT	CASSQGLAFMNTEAFF
.	TRBV10-3	.	TRBJ2-7	TGTGCCATCAGTGAACAGGGGAGGGAGCAGTACTTC	CAISEQGREQYF
.	TRBV7-6	many	TRBJ2-7	TGTGCCAGCAGCTTCGACATGATTTCCTACGAGCAGTACTTC	CASSFDMISYEQYF
TRBD1	TRBV6-5	many	TRBJ1-2	TGTGCCAGCAGACGGGACAGAACTTACTATGGCTACACCTTC	CASRRDRTYYGYTF
.	TRBV20-1	.	TRBJ2-5	TGCAGTGCTAGAGATGTAAGGGGTGGGGAGACCCAGTACTTC	CSARDVRGGETQYF
TRBD2	TRBV9	few	TRBJ2-7	TGTGCCAGCAGCGTGGGCGGGGGGGTGATGTACGAGCAGTACTTC	CASSVGGGVMYEQYF
.	TRBV7-2	many	TRBJ1-6	TGTGCCAGCAGCAGGGACGGCGACTCACCCCTCCACTTT	CASSRDGDSPLHF
.	TRBV6-5	many	TRBJ2-7	TGTGCCAGCAAACATCTGGCCCGGCAGTACTTC	CASKHLARQYF
TRBD1	TRBV29-1	.	TRBJ1-1	TGCAGCGTTGAAGGGACAGGGGAAGCTTTCTTT	CSVEGTGEAFF
TRBD2	TRBV29-1	.	TRBJ2-1	TGCAGCGCAGGGGCGGGAGGGTCGAATGAGCAGTTCTTC	CSAGAGGSNEQFF
TRBD2	TRBV29-1	many	TRBJ2-3	TGCAGCTTATCTAGGGAGGGGAATACGCAGTATTTT	CSLSREGNTQYF
.	TRBV29-1	.	TRBJ2-7	TGCAGCGTTGACCGAGGCAGGGATAACCACGAGCAGTACTTC	CSVDRGRDNHEQYF
.	TRBV20-1	.	TRBJ1-2	TGCAGTTACTCACGACAGGCCAACTATGGCTACACCTTC	CSYSRQANYGYTF
.	TRBV9	.	TRBJ1-1	TGTGCCAGCAGCGTAGGTAGGAGCACTGAAGCTTTCTTT	CASSVGRSTEAFF
.	TRBV29-1	many	TRBJ1-1	TGCAGCGTTGCGGTACAGGGAGGGTCCACTGAAGCTTTCTTT	CSVAVQGGSTEAFF
.	TRBV19	many	TRBJ1-6	TGTGCCAGAGCGGGTTGTTCACCCCTCCACTTT	CARAGCSPLHF
.	TRBV29-1	.	TRBJ2-3	TGCAGCGTTGAAGGGGGGTGGGGAGATACGCAGTATTTT	CSVEGGWGDTQYF
.	TRBV12-3/TRBV12-4	few	TRBJ1-2	TGTGCCAGCAGTTTATCGCCAGGGCTAGGCGGCTACACCTTC	CASSLSPGLGGYTF
.	TRBV5-6	few	TRBJ1-1	TGTGCCAGCAGCGGGTTCGGGACTGAAGCTTTCTTT	CASSGFGTEAFF
.	TRBV6-2/TRBV6-3	many	TRBJ1-6	TGTGCCAGCAGTCCAACTTCGGACAGTAGACCCCTCCACTTT	CASSPTSDSRPLHF
TRBD2	TRBV7-9	.	TRBJ2-7	TGTGCCAGCAGCGTTGCGAAGCGGGAGTCCTACGAGCAGTACTTC	CASSVAKRESYEQYF
.	TRBV6-1	few	TRBJ1-5	TGTGCCAGCAGGGCCGACGGCCCATCGCCCCAGCATTTT	CASRADGPSPQHF
.	TRBV29-1	.	TRBJ2-5	TGCAGCGCCCGTCCCGACAATGAGCAGTACTTC	CSARPDNEQYF
.	TRBV7-2	.	TRBJ1-1	TGTGCCAGCAGGTCCCTAGCAAGGGTTAAAGCTTTCTTT	CASRSLARVKAFF
TRBD1	TRBV25-1	.	TRBJ1-1	TGTGCCAGCACCCTGGAGGCGGGGACAGGGAACACTGAAGCTTTCTTT	CASTLEAGTGNTEAFF
TRBD2	TRBV7-9	many	TRBJ2-7	TGTGCCAGCAGCCGCGCGGGGGGACCTTACGAGCAGTACTTC	CASSRAGGPYEQYF
.	TRBV11-3	many	TRBJ2-6	TGTGCCAGCAGCTTAGTCCGGGGCTCTGGGGCCAACGTCCTGACTTTC	CASSLVRGSGANVLTF
.	TRBV7-6	few	TRBJ2-6	TGTGCCAGCAGCCCCCCCGCCCCCGTCCACCTGTCAAACTCTGGGGCCAACGTCCTGACTTTC	CASSPPAPVHLSNSGANVLTF
.	TRBV20-1	.	TRBJ2-3	TGCAGTGCTGGGCGGGACACTAGCACAGATACGCAGTATTTT	CSAGRDTSTDTQYF
.	TRBV11-1	.	TRBJ2-7	TGTGCCAGCAGTTTGAGTCACTCCTACGAGCAGTACTTC	CASSLSHSYEQYF
.	TRBV7-8	many	TRBJ1-2	TGTGCCAGCAGCTTAGAGGGGGGGCGAAATAGCTATGGCTACACCTTC	CASSLEGGRNSYGYTF
TRBD2	TRBV4-2	few	TRBJ2-7	TGTGCCAGCAGCCAAGGAGGAGCGGGAGGCCCCTACGAGCAGTACTTC	CASSQGGAGGPYEQYF
.	TRBV7-2	.	TRBJ1-6	TGTGCCAGCAGGAGGGACCATTTTAATTCACCCCTCCACTTT	CASRRDHFNSPLHF
.	TRBV2	.	TRBJ2-2	TGTGCCAGCAGGGGACAAACGGGTGGTGAGGCCGGGGAGCTGTTTTTT	CASRGQTGGEAGELFF
.	TRBV11-2	.	TRBJ1-1	TGTGCCAGCAGCCAAGTCGTCACCTGGGACACTGAAGCTTTCTTT	CASSQVVTWDTEAFF
.	TRBV29-1	many	TRBJ2-7	TGCAGCGTTGCCAGGGGCTACGAGCAGTACTTC	CSVARGYEQYF
.	TRBV12-3/TRBV12-4	.	TRBJ1-2	TGTGCCAGCAGTTCGGACGGGGGGAATAGTGGCTACACCTTC	CASSSDGGNSGYTF
.	TRBV19	.	TRBJ1-1	TGTGCCTGGAAGGGTTGGGGTATAGAAGCTTTCTTT	CAWKGWGIEAFF
TRBD1	TRBV5-4	.	TRBJ1-2	TGTGCCAGCAGCAATCCACCGGGACAGGGGAACTATGGCTACACCTTC	CASSNPPGQGNYGYTF
.	TRBV20-1	many	TRBJ2-7	TGCAGTGCTAGCGCCGGTCCCTACGAGCAGTACTTC	CSASAGPYEQYF
TRBD2	TRBV6-6	.	TRBJ2-5	TGTGCCAGCTCGAGCGGGACCCCGGGGGAGACCCAGTACTTC	CASSSGTPGETQYF
TRBD1	TRBV4-2	many	TRBJ2-7	TGTGCCAGCAGCCATGCTGGACAGGGAAACGAGCAGTACTTC	CASSHAGQGNEQYF
.	TRBV7-9	many	TRBJ2-7	TGTGCCAGCGCCACCCCTAATCCAGTCAACGAGCAGTACTTC	CASATPNPVNEQYF
.	TRBV6-6	many	TRBJ1-1	TGTGCCAGCGTACTGGGGCGGCGAGCTTTCTTT	CASVLGRRAFF
.	TRBV7-3	few	TRBJ2-2	TGTGCCAGCAGCCAAGGAAAAGTTACCGGGGAGCTGTTTTTT	CASSQGKVTGELFF
TRBD1	TRBV20-1	.	TRBJ1-4	TGCAGTGCTCGGGACAGCGAGGGTAATGAAAAACTGTTTTTT	CSARDSEGNEKLFF
.	TRBV20-1	.	TRBJ1-6	TGCAGTGCTAGACCGACAGCATCACCCCTCCACTTT	CSARPTASPLHF
.	TRBV12-3/TRBV12-4	many	TRBJ1-1	TGTGCCAGCAGCTTAGTAAGAGGGGACACTGAAGCTTTCTTT	CASSLVRGDTEAFF
TRBD2	TRBV14	many	TRBJ2-5	TGTGCCAGCAGCCAAGATATGGCTAGCGGGGTAAAAGAGACCCAGTACTTC	CASSQDMASGVKETQYF
.	TRBV15	.	TRBJ1-2	TGTGCCACCAGCAGCGTAGCGGGGAACTATGGCTACACCTTC	CATSSVAGNYGYTF